What follows are 22 T cell receptor beta chains derived from one specimen sequenced in a study of graft-versus-host responses after intestinal transplantation. Libraries were prepared by immunoSEQ multiplex PCR; TCRdb keeps only in-frame clonotypes and omits some of them. The sample consists of about 120,000 clones, approximately 92% of them appearing once. No antigen is known for these receptors. Material: unstimulated CD4+ T cells sorted from spleen or lymph node cells, obtained before intestinal transplant. These receptors were obtained from a human donor who received an intestinal transplant.

The chain recombines TRBV20-1 with TRBJ2-3; D possibly uses TRBD1 or TRBD2 (5 bases each). The germline V gene encodes CDR1 DFQATT and CDR2 SNEGSKA (reference sequence). The V end was cut by 7 bases, the J end by 6 bases, with 11 bases between. This CDR3 comprises 11 residues. CDR3 coding DNA: TGCAGTGGGGGGATTGGGGATACGCAGTATTTT. Translated: CSGGIGDTQYF.

This chain uses TRBV27 with TRBJ2-7, with 11 bases that match TRBD1. The CDR3 covers 15 residues. J gave up 1 base and V 7 bases, and 6 bases lay outside the gene matches. CDR1 MNHEY and CDR2 SMNVEV come from the germline V gene (reference sequence). The CDR3 spells CASTYGTGGSYEQYF. The CDR3 nucleotides read TGTGCCAGCACCTATGGGACAGGGGGGTCCTACGAGCAGTACTTC.

The chain employs TRBV28 and TRBJ1-1; D might be TRBD1 (6 bases). Germline V lookup: CDR1 MDHEN, CDR2 SYDVKM. CDR3 length: 16 residues. Trimming stripped 3 bases from V and 0 bases from J, with 14 bases between. CDR3: CASSLISGDMNTEAFF. CDR3 nucleotide sequence: TGTGCCAGCAGTTTGATTTCAGGGGACATGAACACTGAAGCTTTCTTT.

V is TRBV7-3 and J is TRBJ2-1, with a tentative D call TRBD2 (5 bases). Germline V gene lookup returns CDR1 SGHTA and CDR2 FQGTGA. This CDR3 is built from 16 residues. The V end lost 0 bases, the J end lost 0 bases, and 9 bases lay between the germline ends. DNA of the CDR3: TGTGCCAGCAGCTTAACGCGGGTAAGCTCCTACAATGAGCAGTTCTTC. It translates to CASSLTRVSSYNEQFF. The variable domain in full, completed from reference TRBV7-3 and TRBJ2-1, reads GAGVSQTPSNKVTEKGKYVELRCDPISGHTALYWYRQSLGQGPEFLIYFQGTGAADDSGLPNDRFFAVRPEGSVSTLKIQRTERGDSAVYLCASSLTRVSSYNEQFFGPGTRLTVL.

The chain joins TRBV27 to TRBJ2-1; D is ambiguous. This CDR3 region has 11 residues. Trimming left V 6 bases short and J 3 bases short, with 3 bases between. The germline gives CDR1 MNHEY, CDR2 SMNVEV (reference sequence). The CDR3: CASRLYNEQFF. For the CDR3, the DNA is TGTGCCAGCAGGCTCTACAATGAGCAGTTCTTC.

V usage is TRBV4-2 and J usage is TRBJ2-7; D gene uncertain. With 0 bases removed from V and 3 bases from J, the gap between germline ends came to 0 bases. Germline CDR1 reads LGHNA; CDR2 reads YNFKEQ. This CDR3 spans 11 amino acids. The chain's CDR3 is CASSQDYEQYF. CDR3 DNA sequence: TGTGCCAGCAGCCAAGACTACGAGCAGTACTTC.

The chain recombines TRBV6-5 with TRBJ1-2, with D possibly being TRBD1 (6 bases). Germline V lookup: CDR1 MNHEY, CDR2 SVGAGI. V lost 0 bases and J 6 bases, leaving 14 bases between the germline ends. The CDR3 sequence is 15 residues long. This CDR3 reads CASSYSPRGDDGYTF. CDR3 DNA: TGTGCCAGCAGTTACTCCCCCAGGGGAGATGATGGCTACACCTTC.

V is TRBV6-5 and J is TRBJ2-1; D remains ambiguous. The V end lost 0 bases, the J end lost 10 bases, and 13 bases lay between the germline ends. This CDR3 has 14 amino acids. In germline, CDR1 is MNHEY, CDR2 SVGAGI. The CDR3 spells CASSYSSSAHEQFF. The CDR3 coding sequence is TGTGCCAGCAGTTACTCCTCTTCGGCGCACGAGCAGTTCTTC.

The V call is TRBV27, the J call TRBJ2-7; 9 bases agree with TRBD1. V lost 2 bases to trimming and J lost 2 bases; unmatched junction nucleotides: 4. The CDR3 contains 15 residues. Germline loops: CDR1 MNHEY, CDR2 SMNVEV (reference sequence). The CDR3 reads CASSLGRTGAYEQYF. The DNA of the CDR3 is TGTGCCAGCAGTTTAGGGCGGACAGGGGCCTACGAGCAGTACTTC.

The chain combines TRBV2 with TRBJ2-3; TRBD1 matches at 7 bases. Germline CDR1 SNHLY, CDR2 FYNNEI. The V gene end was trimmed by 1 base and the J gene end by 7 bases; junction bases not matched to a gene: 8. The CDR3 spans 15 residues. CDR3 sequence (DNA): TGTGCCAGCAGTGAAGACAGGGGAGCTCAAAATACGCAGTATTTT. Translating gives CASSEDRGAQNTQYF. Supplemented by reference TRBV2 and TRBJ2-3, the full variable domain reads EPEVTQTPSHQVTQMGQEVILRCVPISNHLYFYWYRQILGQKVEFLVSFYNNEISEKSEIFDDQFSVERPDGSNFTLKIRSTKLEDSAMYFCASSEDRGAQNTQYFGPGTRLTVL.

The V and J genes are TRBV5-1 and TRBJ2-1; D is ambiguous. The germline V gene has CDR1 SGHRS and CDR2 YFSETQ. CDR3 length equals 14 residues. The V gene lost 4 bases and the J gene lost 5 bases, with 13 bases spanning the gap. The DNA of the CDR3 is TGCGCCAGCAGCCGCCTAGGAGAGAACAATGAGCAGTTCTTC. Translating gives CASSRLGENNEQFF.

This clone was detected a few times. The CDR3 nucleotides read TGTGCCAGCAGCCTCCGGGCCAGCTGGGGCAATGAGCAGTTCTTC. This codes for CASSLRASWGNEQFF. This rearrangement joins TRBV2 to TRBJ2-1; the D is unclear. Trimming cost V 6 bases and J 6 bases, with 18 bases left between them. This CDR3 spans 15 amino acids. Germline loops: CDR1 SNHLY, CDR2 FYNNEI.

Worth noting for this clone: One end of the junction fails to match germline, which may point to a read error. The chain has TRBV7-9 and TRBJ1-3; TRBD1 matches at 7 bases. CDR3 size: 15 residues. Germline CDR1 and CDR2: SEHNR and FQNEAQ (reference sequence). CDR3 amino acids: CASSLAQGVGDTIYF. CDR3 sequence (DNA): TGTGCCAGCAGCTTAGCGCAGGGGGTTGGAGACACCATATATTTT.

This rearrangement joins TRBV18 to TRBJ2-5; D assignment may be TRBD1 or TRBD2 (7 bases each). CDR3 length equals 16 residues. V was shortened by 3 bases and J by 2 bases, with 16 bases between the two germline ends. The germline V gene encodes CDR1 KGHSH and CDR2 LQKENI. For the CDR3, the DNA is TGTGCCAGCTCACCTTTGGGAGGGGGCCCTCAAGAGACCCAGTACTTC. Translating gives CASSPLGGGPQETQYF. Drawing the rest from reference TRBV18 and TRBJ2-5, the complete variable domain is NAGVMQNPRHLVRRRGQEARLRCSPMKGHSHVYWYRQLPEEGLKFMVYLQKENIIDESGMPKERFSAEFPKEGPSILRIQQVVRGDSAAYFCASSPLGGGPQETQYFGPGTRLLVL.

The chain couples TRBV7-9 to TRBJ2-5, with a possible D match to TRBD2 (6 bases). The CDR3 covers 14 residues. V lost 6 bases and J lost 4, with 15 bases in between. CDR1 and CDR2 from the germline V gene are SEHNR and FQNEAQ (reference sequence). CDR3 DNA sequence: TGTGCCAGCAGGCGGGACCCAGCGGGAGAGACCCAGTACTTC. Its translation: CASRRDPAGETQYF.

The chain uses TRBV30 and TRBJ1-3; D is unresolved. This CDR3 region has 13 residues. Germline CDR1 and CDR2: GTSNPN and SVGIG (reference sequence). V lost 4 bases, J lost 0 bases, and 7 bases lay in between. The CDR3 coding sequence is TGTGCCTGGAACGGGAACTCTGGAAACACCATATATTTT. Translation: CAWNGNSGNTIYF.

The V call is TRBV7-3, the J call TRBJ2-7, with 7 bases matching TRBD2. The germline gives CDR1 SGHTA, CDR2 FQGTGA. This CDR3 has 13 amino acids. With 3 bases clipped from V and 4 bases from J, the junction kept 3 bases outside the gene matches. The CDR3 protein is CASSLFSGYEQYF. The CDR3 nucleotides are TGTGCCAGCAGCTTGTTTAGCGGGTACGAGCAGTACTTC.

The rearrangement joins TRBV6-5 to TRBJ2-1; D gene uncertain. Germline V CDR1 and CDR2: MNHEY, SVGAGI. The CDR3 sequence is 14 residues long. V shed 6 bases and J shed 5 bases, with 14 bases lying between them. As DNA, the CDR3 is TGTGCCAGCAGGCACCGCCCCTGGAACAATGAGCAGTTCTTC. Translating it yields CASRHRPWNNEQFF.

This clone was recorded once. This sequence joins TRBV18 and TRBJ2-5; D is tentatively TRBD1 or TRBD2 (6 bases each). CDR3 length equals 15 residues. V was shortened by 3 bases and J by 5 bases, with 16 bases between the two germline ends. From germline, CDR1 is KGHSH and CDR2 LQKENI. As DNA, the CDR3 is TGTGCCAGCTCACCCCTCCCCGGGGGCGATGAGACCCAGTACTTC. Its protein is CASSPLPGGDETQYF.

V gene TRBV30 combines with J gene TRBJ2-3; TRBD1 aligns across 10 bases. J was trimmed by 4 bases and V by 3 bases; bases with no gene match: 1. CDR1 and CDR2 from the germline V gene are GTSNPN and SVGIG (reference sequence). CDR3 length: 13 residues. The CDR3 reads CAWSGQGADTQYF. CDR3 nucleotide sequence: TGTGCCTGGAGCGGACAGGGGGCAGATACGCAGTATTTT. Complete variable domain (other parts from reference TRBV30 and TRBJ2-3): SQTIHQWPATLVQPVGSPLSLECTVEGTSNPNLYWYRQAAGRGLQLLFYSVGIGQISSEVPQNLSASRPQDRQFILSSKKLLLSDSGFYLCAWSGQGADTQYFGPGTRLTVL.

The rearrangement joins TRBV5-8 to TRBJ2-5; TRBD2 matches at 9 bases. V lost 8 bases and J lost 0; bases outside the gene matches: 8. In germline, CDR1 is SGHTS, CDR2 YDEGEE. CDR3 size: 15 residues. The CDR3 sequence: CASTEAGGDQETQYF. The CDR3, as DNA: TGTGCCAGTACGGAAGCGGGAGGCGACCAAGAGACCCAGTACTTC.

This rearrangement joins TRBV6-5 to TRBJ2-7; TRBD2 agrees at 10 bases. This CDR3 comprises 15 residues. Germline loops: CDR1 MNHEY, CDR2 SVGAGI. V gave up 2 bases and J gave up 5 bases; unmatched junction bases: 6. The CDR3 spells CASSYILAGANEQYF. The DNA of the CDR3 is TGTGCCAGCAGTTACATCCTAGCGGGAGCGAACGAGCAGTACTTC.